This T cell receptor beta chain was identified during a study of OX40 agonist ivuxolimab in advanced cancers. General observations from the study: Clonal expansion was among the lowest in partial responders at 0.1-3.0 mg/kg, especially CD8+. Expanded clones tended on average to be more numerous among CD8+ T cells than CD4+.

Profiled with immunoSEQ multiplex PCR; TCRdb holds only in-frame clones, not every one. The table shows 34,000 or so clones, with about four fifths occurring only once. With 4 bases clipped from V and 6 bases from J, the junction kept 12 bases outside the gene matches. CDR1 and CDR2 (germline): LNHDA, SQIVND (reference sequence). The CDR3 loop spans 17 amino acids. With respect to this clone: Antigen specificity is unknown.

The chain couples TRBV19 to TRBJ2-2, with 9 bases identical to TRBD2. This clonotype originated in an adult with an advanced solid tumor such as melanoma, head and neck, liver or kidney cancer. The specimen was CD4+ or CD8+ T cells sorted from blood, collected in a trial of the OX40 agonist ivuxolimab. CDR3 protein: CASSTGLASRGAGELFF. In DNA, the CDR3 is TGTGCCAGTAGTACGGGACTAGCCAGCCGTGGGGCCGGGGAGCTGTTTTTT.